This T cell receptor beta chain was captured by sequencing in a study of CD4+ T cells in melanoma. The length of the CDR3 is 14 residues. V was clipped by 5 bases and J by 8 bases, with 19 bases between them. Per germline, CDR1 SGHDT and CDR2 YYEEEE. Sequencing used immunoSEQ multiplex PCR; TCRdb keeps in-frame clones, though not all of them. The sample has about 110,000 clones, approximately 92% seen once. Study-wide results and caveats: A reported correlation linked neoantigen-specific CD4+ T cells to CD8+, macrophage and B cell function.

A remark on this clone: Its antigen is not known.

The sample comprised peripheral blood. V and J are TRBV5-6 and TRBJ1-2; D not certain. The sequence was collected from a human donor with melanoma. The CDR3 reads CASSMAAPNGGYTF. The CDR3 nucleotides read TGTGCCAGCAGTATGGCCGCTCCGAATGGAGGCTACACCTTC.